Here is one TCR beta chain with its context. The data were taken from a study of blood T cells in healthy people across ages. As for the study in general: Per every two T cells, about one barcoded beta molecule was captured by template switching.

The germline V gene has CDR1 MDHEN and CDR2 SYDVKM. The CDR3 spans 14 residues. The V and J ends lost 2 bases and 6 bases respectively, with 12 bases between them. With a J-beta primer mix and a sample-barcoded 5' primer, a second PCR ran about 7 to 11 cycles. A tag from a template-switch adaptor with 12 random nucleotides marked each cDNA molecule. TCRdb itself ran the 5' RACE reads through MiXCR, one entry per CDR3 protein. This sample has about 940,000 distinct CDR3 sequences, with roughly 48% found just once. This chain links TRBV28 with TRBJ2-3; D ambiguous. The sequence was collected from a man younger than 45 in good health. Specimen: blood. The CDR3, as DNA: TGTGCCAGCAGTTTAGAGGTCCTAGGGGATACGCAGTATTTT. Protein sequence: CASSLEVLGDTQYF.